A single sample is the source of the 13 T cell receptor beta chains below, sequenced in a study of T cells in Graves' hyperthyroidism and ophthalmopathy (dated by TCRdb to the late 2010s). The library was built by means of multiplex PCR. The sequencer was an Illumina HiSeq 2000. TCR beta CDR3 regions were amplified from RNA transcripts. For the first round of RT-PCR on the TCR CDR3, the HTBI primer set was used together with the Qiagen OneStep RT-PCR kit. Through fastp at Q25 and MiXCR, TCRdb rebuilt clones from the public reads, retaining in-frame beta chains. Every CDR3 protein is listed once, alongside the most common genes and DNA of its rows. Here the sample has about 110,000 distinct CDR3 sequences; about 17% occur a single time. The top ten hold 42% of the sample. Source material: blood. Source of these receptors: a woman between 45 and 65 years old with Graves' hyperthyroidism.

This clonotype was observed many times. The chain has TRBV28 and TRBJ2-7; D is unclear. V lost 3 bases and J lost 2, with 5 bases in between. In germline, CDR1 is MDHEN, CDR2 SYDVKM. The CDR3 consists of 12 residues. This chain's CDR3 is CASSLGTYEQYF. The CDR3 DNA reads TGTGCCAGCAGTTTGGGCACCTACGAGCAGTACTTC.

This chain links TRBV2 with TRBJ1-5; 11 positions agree with TRBD1. Germline CDR1 and CDR2: SNHLY and FYNNEI. CDR3 length equals 16 residues. V lost 4 bases, J lost 7 bases, and 9 bases stayed unmatched. The CDR3, as DNA: TGTGCCAGCAGTGTTTTCCGGACAGGGGGCAGCCAGCCCCAGCATTTT. This codes for CASSVFRTGGSQPQHF.

This clonotype was seen repeatedly, ten times or more. The V call is TRBV29-1, the J call TRBJ2-1, with D perhaps matching TRBD1 (6 bases). The V end was cut by 1 base, the J end by 6 bases, with 16 bases between. CDR1 and CDR2 (germline): SQVTM, ANQGSEA. The CDR3 consists of 15 residues. The CDR3 region has the DNA TGCAGCGTTGAAGCGAGGGGCGGCAGGGGCAATGAGCAGTTCTTC. It encodes CSVEARGGRGNEQFF.

This clonotype appeared a single time. V usage is TRBV19 and J usage is TRBJ1-5; 9 positions match TRBD1. Germline V gene sequence: CDR1 LNHDA, CDR2 SQIVND (reference sequence). With 4 bases clipped from V and 6 bases from J, the junction kept 4 bases outside the gene matches. There are 14 residues in the CDR3. In DNA form, the CDR3 reads TGTGCCAGTAGTACGGACAGGGGATTTCAGCCCCAGCATTTT. This translates into CASSTDRGFQPQHF.

This clonotype was counted many times. The chain combines TRBV27 with TRBJ2-3; 11 bases map to TRBD2. Trimming removed 6 bases from V and 6 bases from J; junction bases left unmatched: 8. CDR3 size: 15 residues. Germline V gene lookup returns CDR1 MNHEY and CDR2 SMNVEV (reference sequence). The CDR3 sequence is CASRRGTSGMDTQYF. The DNA of the CDR3 is TGTGCCAGCAGAAGAGGGACTAGCGGAATGGATACGCAGTATTTT.

This rearrangement joins TRBV12-3 or TRBV12-4 to TRBJ2-7; D not resolved. Trimming removed 2 bases at V and 4 bases at J, with 0 bases between. CDR3 length equals 10 residues. The CDR3 coding sequence is TGTGCCAGCAGTTTATACGAGCAGTACTTC. This gives the protein CASSLYEQYF.

In this sample, this clonotype turned up many times. This sequence joins TRBV20-1 and TRBJ1-4, with unresolved D. In germline, CDR1 is DFQATT, CDR2 SNEGSKA (reference sequence). With 1 base removed from V and 3 bases from J, the gap between germline ends came to 9 bases. The CDR3 runs to 14 residues. The CDR3 bases are TGCAGTGCTAGAGTGGGGTGGGCTAATGAAAAACTGTTTTTT. This encodes CSARVGWANEKLFF.

This clonotype was counted many times. V gene TRBV20-1 combines with J gene TRBJ2-2; possible D gene TRBD2, 6 bases. Trimming shortened V by 1 base and J by 2 bases, and 8 bases separated the two germline ends. Germline V lookup: CDR1 DFQATT, CDR2 SNEGSKA (reference sequence). The length of the CDR3 is 14 residues. The CDR3 region is CSARAGTNTGELFF. The CDR3 nucleotides read TGCAGTGCTAGAGCCGGGACTAACACCGGGGAGCTGTTTTTT.

This clonotype was recorded at least ten times. The chain employs TRBV5-1 and TRBJ2-1; TRBD2 matches at 9 bases. The CDR3 runs to 15 residues. The V and J ends lost 1 base and 7 bases, in that order; junction bases with no gene match: 6. Germline V gene sequence: CDR1 SGHRS, CDR2 YFSETQ. CDR3 DNA sequence: TGCGCCAGCAGCTTGACCCTAGCGGGAATTAATGAGCAGTTCTTC. Translated, it gives CASSLTLAGINEQFF.

Many counts were recorded for this clonotype. This sequence joins TRBV3-1 and TRBJ2-1, with 9 bases matching TRBD1. From germline, CDR1 is LGHDT and CDR2 YNNKEL (reference sequence). The CDR3 length is 15 residues. The V and J ends lost 4 bases and 2 bases, in that order; junction bases with no gene match: 3. This CDR3 reads CASSPDRGAYNEQFF. For the CDR3, the DNA is TGTGCCAGCAGCCCAGACAGGGGGGCCTACAATGAGCAGTTCTTC.

This clonotype appeared many times. V and J are TRBV29-1 and TRBJ2-1; TRBD2 matches 9 bases. There are 14 residues in the CDR3. CDR1 is SQVTM and CDR2 is ANQGSEA in the germline V gene. V was pared by 7 bases and J by 10 bases, with 14 bases of the junction left unmatched. CDR3 DNA: TGCAGCGGATTCGTTTCTAGCGGGGAGCCCGAGCAGTTCTTC. It translates to CSGFVSSGEPEQFF.

For this clonotype: This may come from a read error, since a much larger clone is one base off. The chain has TRBV2 and TRBJ2-7; a possible D gene is TRBD2 (5 bases). This CDR3 contains 13 residues. The V end lost 2 bases, the J end lost 4 bases, and 9 bases lay between the germline ends. Germline CDR1 and CDR2: SNHLY and FYNNEI. The CDR3 DNA follows: TGTGCCAGCAGTGAATATCGGGGTTACGAGCAGTACTTC. It codes for CASSEYRGYEQYF.

The V gene is TRBV7-9, the J gene TRBJ2-7, with 9 bases lining up with TRBD1. CDR3 size: 15 residues. The junction had 9 bases not matched to a gene; V was cut back by 5 bases and J by 4 bases. The germline CDR1 and CDR2 sequences are SEHNR and FQNEAQ (reference sequence). CDR3 sequence reads: CASSGTGTGKYEQYF. Here the CDR3 DNA reads TGTGCCAGCAGCGGAACCGGGACAGGGAAGTACGAGCAGTACTTC.